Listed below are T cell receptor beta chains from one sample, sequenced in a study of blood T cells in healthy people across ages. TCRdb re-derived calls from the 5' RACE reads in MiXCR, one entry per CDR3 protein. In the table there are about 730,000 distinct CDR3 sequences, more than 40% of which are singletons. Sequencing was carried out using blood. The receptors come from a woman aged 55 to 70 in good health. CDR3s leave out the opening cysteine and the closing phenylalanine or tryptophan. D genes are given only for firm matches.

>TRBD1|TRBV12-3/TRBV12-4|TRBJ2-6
ASSFGTGHSGANVLT
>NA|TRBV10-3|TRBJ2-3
AISVANTDTQY
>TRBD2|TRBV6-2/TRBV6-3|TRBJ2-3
ASSKGLAVPQMADTQY
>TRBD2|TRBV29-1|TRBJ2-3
SVAPLADSTDTQY
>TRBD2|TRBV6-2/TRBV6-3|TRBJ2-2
ASSYRTSGRAVYHFAGELF
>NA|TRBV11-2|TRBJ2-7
ASSFFAGAGEQY
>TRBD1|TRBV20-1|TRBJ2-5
SASHTGGAGEQY
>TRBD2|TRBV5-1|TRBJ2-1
ASSLDRGGSSYNEQF
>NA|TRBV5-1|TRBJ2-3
ASGLEVGHFPDTQY
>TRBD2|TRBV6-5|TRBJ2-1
ASSRLAGDGGNEQF
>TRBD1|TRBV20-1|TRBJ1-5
SARQGDQPQH
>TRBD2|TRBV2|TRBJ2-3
ASSDLAGKREDTQY
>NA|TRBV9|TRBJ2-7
ASNPLPESYEQY
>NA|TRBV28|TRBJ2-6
ASTSSTGAGANVLT
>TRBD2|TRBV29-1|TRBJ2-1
SVEGTSGNNEQF
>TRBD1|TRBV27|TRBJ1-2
ASSSRRTGGGGYT
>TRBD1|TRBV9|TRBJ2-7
ASSVEGAISYEQY
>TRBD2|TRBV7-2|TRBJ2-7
ASSLDRLAGRQTSYEQY
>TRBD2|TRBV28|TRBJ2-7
ASRTGREPNEQY
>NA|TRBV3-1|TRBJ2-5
ASSQDSGRQETQY
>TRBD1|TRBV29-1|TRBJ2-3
SVADRATDTQY
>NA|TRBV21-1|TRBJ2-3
ASSRLPGPGTDTQY
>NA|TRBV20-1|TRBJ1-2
SAAEPQGYGYT
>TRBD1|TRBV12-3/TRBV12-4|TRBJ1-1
ASRKDRDRMNTEAF
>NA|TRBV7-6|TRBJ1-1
ASSPWVGMGPTSAF
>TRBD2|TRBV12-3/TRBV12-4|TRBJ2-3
ASSSTPWTSGGAVDTQY
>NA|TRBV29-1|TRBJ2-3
SVDIDQNDGEY
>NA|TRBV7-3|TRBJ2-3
ASSPGRTYTDTQY
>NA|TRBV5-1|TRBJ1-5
ASSLPPGGQRQPQH
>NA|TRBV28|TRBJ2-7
ASTLGGEISYEQY
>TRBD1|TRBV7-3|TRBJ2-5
ASSVRGGQGAEEQY
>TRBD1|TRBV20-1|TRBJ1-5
SAQTGGAGNQPQH
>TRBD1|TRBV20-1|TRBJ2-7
SAETRDRGAGEQY
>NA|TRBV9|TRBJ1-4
ASSVGSVNEKLF
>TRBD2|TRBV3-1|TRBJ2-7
ASSPRTSGNSYEQY
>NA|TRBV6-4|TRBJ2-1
ASSGVWEQF
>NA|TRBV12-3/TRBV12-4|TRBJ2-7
ASSPGTPYYEQY
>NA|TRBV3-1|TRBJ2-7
ASSPRPGPGSYEQY
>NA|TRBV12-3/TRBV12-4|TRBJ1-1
ASSWRGGGTEAF
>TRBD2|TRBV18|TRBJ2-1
ASSEGLAGDEQF
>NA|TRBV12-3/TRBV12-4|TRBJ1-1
ASSLGEDTEAF
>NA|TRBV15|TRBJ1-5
ATSRDRGQKGNQPQH
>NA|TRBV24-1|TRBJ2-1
ATSNPGTVYNEQF
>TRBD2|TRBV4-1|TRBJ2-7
ASSQGLAGGWCEQY
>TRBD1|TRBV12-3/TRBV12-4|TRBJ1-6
ASSRGQGNSPLH
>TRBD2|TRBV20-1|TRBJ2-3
SASPLAGASVLSTDTQY